This T cell receptor (beta chain) was identified during a study of response to subunit inactivated influenza vaccine. Study-level points and caveats: The authors offered the suggestion that each seasonal influenza vaccination recruits few new T cells.

TCRdb processed the RT-PCR reads anew with MiXCR; each CDR3 protein has one entry. The top ten clones hold 10% of a sample with a few hundred thousand distinct CDR3 sequences, about 20% of them seen once. Comment on this clonotype: Its antigen is unidentified.

CDR3 size: 13 residues. CDR1 MGHRA and CDR2 YSYEKL come from the germline V gene. V shed 3 bases, J shed 7 bases, and the junction held 3 bases outside the gene matches. V usage is TRBV4-1 and J usage is TRBJ1-5; 7 positions agree with TRBD1. This TCR was sampled from a man between 50 and 69 years old who received an inactivated influenza vaccine. Material: PBMCs from blood, obtained about 20 months after vaccination. The CDR3 protein is CASSHQGGQPQHF. Written as DNA, the CDR3 is TGCGCCAGCAGCCACCAGGGGGGACAGCCCCAGCATTTT.